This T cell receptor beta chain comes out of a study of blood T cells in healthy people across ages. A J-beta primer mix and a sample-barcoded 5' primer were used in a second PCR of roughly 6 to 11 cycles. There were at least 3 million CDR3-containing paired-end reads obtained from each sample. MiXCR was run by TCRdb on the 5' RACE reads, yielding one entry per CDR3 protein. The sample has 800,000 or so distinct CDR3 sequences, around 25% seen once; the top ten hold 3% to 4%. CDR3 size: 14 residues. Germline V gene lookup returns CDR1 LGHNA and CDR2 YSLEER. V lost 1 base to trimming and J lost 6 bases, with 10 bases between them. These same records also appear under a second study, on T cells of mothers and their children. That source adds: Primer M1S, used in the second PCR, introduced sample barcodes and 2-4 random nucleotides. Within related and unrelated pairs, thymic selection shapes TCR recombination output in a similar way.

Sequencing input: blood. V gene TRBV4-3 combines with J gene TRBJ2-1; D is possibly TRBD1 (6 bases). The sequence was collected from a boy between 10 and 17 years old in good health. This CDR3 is CASSQVTGRNEQFF. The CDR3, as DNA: TGCGCCAGCAGCCAAGTGACAGGACGCAATGAGCAGTTCTTC.